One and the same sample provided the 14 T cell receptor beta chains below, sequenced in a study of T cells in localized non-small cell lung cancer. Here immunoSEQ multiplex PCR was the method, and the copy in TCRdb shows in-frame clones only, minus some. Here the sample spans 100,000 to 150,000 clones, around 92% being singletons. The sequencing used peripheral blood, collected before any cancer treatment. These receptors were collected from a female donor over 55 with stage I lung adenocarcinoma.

The CDR3 DNA follows: TGTGCCAGCAGCTTGGACATGGGACAGCTAGCTGAAGCTTTCTTT. Its protein product is CASSLDMGQLAEAFF. V usage is TRBV5-5 and J usage is TRBJ1-1; 7 bases map to TRBD1. V was pared by 0 bases and J by 6 bases, with 8 bases of the junction left unmatched. There are 15 residues in the CDR3. In germline, CDR1 is SGHKS, CDR2 YYEKEE (reference sequence).

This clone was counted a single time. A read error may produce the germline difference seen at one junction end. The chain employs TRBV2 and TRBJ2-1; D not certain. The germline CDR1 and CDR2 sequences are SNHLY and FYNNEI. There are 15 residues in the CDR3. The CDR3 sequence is CASRERRASYNEQFF. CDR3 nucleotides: TGTGCCAGCCGTGAGAGAAGAGCGTCCTACAATGAGCAGTTCTTC.

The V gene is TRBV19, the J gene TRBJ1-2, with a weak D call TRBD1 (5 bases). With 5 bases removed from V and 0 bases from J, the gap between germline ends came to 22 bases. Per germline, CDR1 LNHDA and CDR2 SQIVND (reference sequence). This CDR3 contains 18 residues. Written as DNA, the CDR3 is TGTGCCAGTAGTCTCCGACGCCCTCGGACACGTTCTAACTATGGCTACACCTTC. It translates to CASSLRRPRTRSNYGYTF.

CDR3 sequence reads: CASSIQGPNTEAFF. As DNA, the CDR3 is TGTGCCAGCAGTATACAGGGACCGAACACTGAAGCTTTCTTT. The gene calls are TRBV25-1 and TRBJ1-1; possibly TRBD1 for D (6 bases). Germline CDR1 reads MGHDK; CDR2 reads SYGVNS. The CDR3 loop spans 14 amino acids. Between the trimmed V and J ends, which lost 5 bases and 1 base, there was a span of 11 bases.

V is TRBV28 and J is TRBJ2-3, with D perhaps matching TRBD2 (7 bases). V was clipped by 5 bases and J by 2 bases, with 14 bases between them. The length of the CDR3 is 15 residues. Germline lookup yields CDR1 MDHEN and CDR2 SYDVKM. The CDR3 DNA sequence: TGTGCCAGCAGTCCAAGGGGGAGGGCCACAGATACGCAGTATTTT. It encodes CASSPRGRATDTQYF. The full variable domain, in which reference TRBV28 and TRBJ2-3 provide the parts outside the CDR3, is DVKVTQSSRYLVKRTGEKVFLECVQDMDHENMFWYRQDPGLGLRLIYFSYDVKMKEKGDIPEGYSVSREKKERFSLILESASTNQTSMYLCASSPRGRATDTQYFGPGTRLTVL.

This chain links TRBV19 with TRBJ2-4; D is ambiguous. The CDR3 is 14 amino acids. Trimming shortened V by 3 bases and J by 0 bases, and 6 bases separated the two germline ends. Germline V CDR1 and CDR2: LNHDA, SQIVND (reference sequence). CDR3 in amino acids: CASSIALAKNIQYF. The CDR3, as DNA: TGTGCCAGTAGTATCGCCCTAGCCAAAAACATTCAGTACTTC.

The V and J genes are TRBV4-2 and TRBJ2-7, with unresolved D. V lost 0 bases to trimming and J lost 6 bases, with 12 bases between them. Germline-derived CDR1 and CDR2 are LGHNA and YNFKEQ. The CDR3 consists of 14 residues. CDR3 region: CASSQDRLLGEQYF. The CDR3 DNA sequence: TGTGCCAGCAGCCAAGATCGCCTGCTGGGCGAGCAGTACTTC.

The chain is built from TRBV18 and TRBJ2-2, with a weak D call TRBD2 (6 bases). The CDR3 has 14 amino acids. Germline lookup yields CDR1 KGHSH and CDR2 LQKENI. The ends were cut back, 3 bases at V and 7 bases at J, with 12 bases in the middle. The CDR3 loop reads CASSPTLADGELFF. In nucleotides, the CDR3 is TGTGCCAGCTCACCCACATTAGCGGACGGGGAGCTGTTTTTT.

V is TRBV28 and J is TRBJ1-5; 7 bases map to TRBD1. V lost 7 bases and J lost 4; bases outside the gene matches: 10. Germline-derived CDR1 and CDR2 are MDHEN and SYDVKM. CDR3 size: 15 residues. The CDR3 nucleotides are TGTGCCAGCACCGAAAGACAGGGCGTGAATCAGCCCCAGCATTTT. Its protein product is CASTERQGVNQPQHF.

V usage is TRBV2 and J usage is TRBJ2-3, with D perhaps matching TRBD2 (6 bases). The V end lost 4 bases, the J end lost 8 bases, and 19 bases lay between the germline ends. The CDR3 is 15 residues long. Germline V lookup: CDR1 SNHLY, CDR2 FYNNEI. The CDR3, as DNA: TGTGCCAGCAGTGTAAAAACTGGGGGGTACGGTACGCAGTATTTT. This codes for CASSVKTGGYGTQYF.

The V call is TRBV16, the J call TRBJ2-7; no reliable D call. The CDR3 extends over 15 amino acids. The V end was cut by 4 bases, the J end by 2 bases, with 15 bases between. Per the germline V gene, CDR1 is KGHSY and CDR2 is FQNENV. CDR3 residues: CASSPVRVGPYEQYF. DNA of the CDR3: TGTGCCAGCAGCCCGGTAAGGGTGGGTCCCTACGAGCAGTACTTC.

CDR3 sequence: CAIMGTSGWGVEQYF. The CDR3 nucleotides read TGTGCCATCATGGGGACTAGCGGTTGGGGTGTCGAGCAGTACTTC. V and J are TRBV10-3 and TRBJ2-7; 11 bases align to TRBD2. CDR3 length equals 15 residues. V shed 7 bases and J 6 bases; nucleotides not matched to a gene: 11. CDR1 and CDR2 from the germline V gene are ENHRY and SYGVKD.

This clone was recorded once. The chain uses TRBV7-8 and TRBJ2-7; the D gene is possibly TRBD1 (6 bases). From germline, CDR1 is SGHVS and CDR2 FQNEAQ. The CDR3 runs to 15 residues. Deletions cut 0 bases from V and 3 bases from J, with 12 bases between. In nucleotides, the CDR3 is TGTGCCAGCAGCTTAGCGGCAGAGGGGGTCTACGAGCAGTACTTC. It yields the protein CASSLAAEGVYEQYF.

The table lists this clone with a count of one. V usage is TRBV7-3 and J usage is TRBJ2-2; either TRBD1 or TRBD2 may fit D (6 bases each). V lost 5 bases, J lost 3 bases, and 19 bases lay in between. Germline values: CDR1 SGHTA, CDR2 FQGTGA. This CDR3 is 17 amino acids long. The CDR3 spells CASSPPNGGPDTGELFF. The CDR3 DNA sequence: TGTGCCAGCAGCCCACCTAATGGGGGGCCGGACACCGGGGAGCTGTTTTTT.